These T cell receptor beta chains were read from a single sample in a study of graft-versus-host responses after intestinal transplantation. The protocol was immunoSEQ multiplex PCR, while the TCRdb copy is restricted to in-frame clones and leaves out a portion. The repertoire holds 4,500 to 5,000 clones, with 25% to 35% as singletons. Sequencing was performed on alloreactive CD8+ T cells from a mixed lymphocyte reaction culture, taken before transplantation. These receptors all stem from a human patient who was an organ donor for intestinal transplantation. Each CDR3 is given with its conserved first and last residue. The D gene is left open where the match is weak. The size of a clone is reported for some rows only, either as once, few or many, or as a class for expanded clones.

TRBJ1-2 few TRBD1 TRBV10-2 TGCGCCAGCAGTTACGGACAGGGGCTTGACTATGGCTACACCTTC CASSYGQGLDYGYTF
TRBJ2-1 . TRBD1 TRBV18 TGTGCCAGCTCCCAACAGGGGGCGTTTGACAATGAGCAGTTCTTC CASSQQGAFDNEQFF
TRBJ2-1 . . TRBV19 TGTGCCAGTAGGTACGAACGGTACAATGAGCAGTTCTTC CASRYERYNEQFF
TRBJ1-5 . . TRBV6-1 TGTGCCAGCAGTGAAGAGGAGGGGCTCGGCAATCAGCCCCAGCATTTT CASSEEEGLGNQPQHF
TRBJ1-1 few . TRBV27 TGTGCCAGCAGTTCCCGACTTGTAGTGACTGAAGCTTTCTTT CASSSRLVVTEAFF
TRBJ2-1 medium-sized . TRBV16 TGTGCCAGCAGCCCCCGAGGGGGGGCATACAATGAGCAGTTCTTC CASSPRGGAYNEQFF
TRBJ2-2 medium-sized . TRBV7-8 TGTGCCAGCAGCCCCACGCCTAGGAGCGCCGGGGAGCTGTTTTTT CASSPTPRSAGELFF
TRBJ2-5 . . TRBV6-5 TGTGCCAGCAGTAATGGGGACATCCAAGAGACCCAGTACTTC CASSNGDIQETQYF
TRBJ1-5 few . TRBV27 TGTGCCAGCAGACTCTCCCGGTATAGCAATCAGCCCCAGCATTTT CASRLSRYSNQPQHF
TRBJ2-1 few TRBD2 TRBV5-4 TGTGCCAGCAGCTTAGCGGGGGGTTCTAACAATGAGCAGTTCTTC CASSLAGGSNNEQFF
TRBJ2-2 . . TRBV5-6 TGTGCCAGCAGCTTGGGGGCCACCGGGGAGCTGTTTTTT CASSLGATGELFF
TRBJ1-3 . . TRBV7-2 TGTGCCAGCAGCGCCCGGGGGGCGCGTACAAACACCATATATTTT CASSARGARTNTIYF
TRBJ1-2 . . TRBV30 TGTGCCTGGAGTGTCATGTGGGGGGATGGCTACACCTTC CAWSVMWGDGYTF
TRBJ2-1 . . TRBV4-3 TGCGCCAGCAGCCAAGTAGCGGACAATGAGCAGTTCTTC CASSQVADNEQFF
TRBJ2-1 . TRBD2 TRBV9 TGTGCCAGCAGCACTAGCCTTCAGCGGGGGGGGGCCTACAATGAGCAGTTCTTC CASSTSLQRGGAYNEQFF
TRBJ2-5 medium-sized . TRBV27 TGTGCCAGCAGTTTAGGGGGGAGGTGGGAGACCCAGTACTTC CASSLGGRWETQYF
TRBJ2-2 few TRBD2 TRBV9 TGTGCCAGCAACCCCGAACCCGGGGGGGCCGCCACCGGGGAGCTGTTTTTT CASNPEPGGAATGELFF
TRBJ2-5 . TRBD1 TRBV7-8 TGTGCCAGCAGCCCGGACAGGGGGGAGACCCAGTACTTC CASSPDRGETQYF
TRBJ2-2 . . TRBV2 TGTGCCAGCAGTGTGGCAGGTACCGGGGAGCTGTTTTTT CASSVAGTGELFF
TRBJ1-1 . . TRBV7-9 TGTGCCAGCAGCTTTCGGACAGATGGGCTCACTGAAGCTTTCTTT CASSFRTDGLTEAFF
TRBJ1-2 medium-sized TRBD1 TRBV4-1 TGCGCCAGCACGGATTTGGTTGGACAGGGTTACAATGGCTACACCTTC CASTDLVGQGYNGYTF
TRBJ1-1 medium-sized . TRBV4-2 TGTGCCAGCAGCCAAAAAGGGGGGGGAAACACTGAAGCTTTCTTT CASSQKGGGNTEAFF
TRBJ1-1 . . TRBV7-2 TGTGCCAGCAGCTCAGGGGTGAACACTGAAGCTTTCTTT CASSSGVNTEAFF
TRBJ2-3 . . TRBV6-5 TGTGCCAGCAAAAATCGGGTTAGCACAGATACGCAGTATTTT CASKNRVSTDTQYF
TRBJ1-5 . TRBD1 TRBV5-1 TGCGCCAGCAGCTCCGGACAGGGGGGCAATCAGCCCCAGCATTTT CASSSGQGGNQPQHF
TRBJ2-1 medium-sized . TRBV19 TGTGCCAGTAGTATCGGGCTTGGGGGCTATGAGCAGTTCTTC CASSIGLGGYEQFF
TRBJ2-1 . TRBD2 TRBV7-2 TGTGCCAGCAGCTTTACTAGCGGGGTTTACAATGAGCAGTTCTTC CASSFTSGVYNEQFF
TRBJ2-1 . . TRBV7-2 TGTGCCAGCAGCTTAGTTTACGGGGGAGAGAGAGAGCAGTTCTTC CASSLVYGGEREQFF
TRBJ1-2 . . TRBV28 TGTGCCAGCAGTTTCGCGGTAAACTATGGCTACACCTTC CASSFAVNYGYTF
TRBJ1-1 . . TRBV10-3 TGTGCCATCAGCCCGGCAGGGGAGGGCACTGAAGCTTTCTTT CAISPAGEGTEAFF
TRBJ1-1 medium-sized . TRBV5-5 TGTGCCAGCAGCTCCACTCCAAAAGACACTGAAGCTTTCTTT CASSSTPKDTEAFF
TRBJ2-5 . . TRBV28 TGTGCCAGCAGGCCTCGGGCGACTAGTTTTGGGGAGACCCAGTACTTC CASRPRATSFGETQYF
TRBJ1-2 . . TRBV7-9 TGTGCCAGCAGCCCCATGCGGTTCCGGCGCTACACCTTC CASSPMRFRRYTF
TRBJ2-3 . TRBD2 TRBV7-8 TGTGCCAGCAGCACTAGTACCGTCTCGTCTAGCGGGGTCGATACGCAGTATTTT CASSTSTVSSSGVDTQYF
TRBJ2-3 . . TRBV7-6 TGTGCCAGCCATATGGGGGGGCGGAACACAGATACGCAGTATTTT CASHMGGRNTDTQYF
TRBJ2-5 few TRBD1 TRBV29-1 TGCAGCGCCCCCGCTCCCCAGGGGGAAGAGACCCAGTACTTC CSAPAPQGEETQYF
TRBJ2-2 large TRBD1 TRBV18 TGTGCCAGCTCACCACGGGACAGGAACACCGGGGAGCTGTTTTTT CASSPRDRNTGELFF
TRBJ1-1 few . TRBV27 TGTGCCAGCAAGTTGACAGCTTGGGCTGAAGCTTTCTTT CASKLTAWAEAFF
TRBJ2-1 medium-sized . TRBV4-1 TGCGCCAGCAGCCAAGAAGGACAGAGTACCGATGAGCAGTTCTTC CASSQEGQSTDEQFF
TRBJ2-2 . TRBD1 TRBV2 TGTGCCAGCAGCTTGGAGGGACAGGGTGGCACCGGGGAGCTGTTTTTT CASSLEGQGGTGELFF
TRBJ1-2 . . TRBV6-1 TGTGCCAGCAGTGTAGGCGCTCTGGGCAGGGGAGTCCATGGCTACACCTTC CASSVGALGRGVHGYTF